The T cell receptor (beta chain) under discussion was sequenced for a study of naive and memory T cell subsets. Study-level findings and limits: The RNA method is potentially sensitive to activation and differentiation changes.

TCR cDNA received a 3' ligated oligonucleotide that carried a UMI. Adult healthy volunteers gave 2.5 ml peripheral blood for whole-blood RNA. The CDR3 sequence is 14 residues long. Germline V gene lookup returns CDR1 MNHEY and CDR2 SVGEGT. V dropped 2 bases and J dropped 8; count of bases not matched to a gene: 3. This clonotype was recorded a few times. Its antigen remains unidentified. Since a much larger clone is just one base distant, this may be a read error. The SP2 primer and nested alpha and beta constant region primers amplified ligated cDNA in four rounds. TCRdb fed the 5' RACE reads into MiXCR, producing one record per CDR3 protein. The sample gives about 48,000 distinct CDR3 sequences, approximately 4.5% of which show up once; around 0.88% is in the top ten.

The V gene is TRBV6-2 or TRBV6-3, the J gene TRBJ2-5; 12 nucleotides align to TRBD2. This receptor was identified in a female donor in good health. In DNA form, the CDR3 reads TGTGCCAGCAGTTACGGACTAGCGGGACGCACCCAGTACTTC. Translated, it gives CASSYGLAGRTQYF.